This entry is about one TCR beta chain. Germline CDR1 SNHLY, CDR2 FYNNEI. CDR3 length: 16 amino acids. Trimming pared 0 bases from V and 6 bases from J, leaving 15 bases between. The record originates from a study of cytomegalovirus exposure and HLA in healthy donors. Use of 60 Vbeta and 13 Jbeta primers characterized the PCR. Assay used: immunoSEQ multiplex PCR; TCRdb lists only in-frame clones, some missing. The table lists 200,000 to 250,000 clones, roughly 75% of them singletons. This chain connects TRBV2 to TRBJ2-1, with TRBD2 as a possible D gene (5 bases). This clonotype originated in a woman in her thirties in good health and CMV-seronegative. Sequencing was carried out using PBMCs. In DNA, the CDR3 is TGTGCCAGCAGTGAAGCGCTGACTGCCCGGGGCAATGAGCAGTTCTTC. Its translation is CASSEALTARGNEQFF.